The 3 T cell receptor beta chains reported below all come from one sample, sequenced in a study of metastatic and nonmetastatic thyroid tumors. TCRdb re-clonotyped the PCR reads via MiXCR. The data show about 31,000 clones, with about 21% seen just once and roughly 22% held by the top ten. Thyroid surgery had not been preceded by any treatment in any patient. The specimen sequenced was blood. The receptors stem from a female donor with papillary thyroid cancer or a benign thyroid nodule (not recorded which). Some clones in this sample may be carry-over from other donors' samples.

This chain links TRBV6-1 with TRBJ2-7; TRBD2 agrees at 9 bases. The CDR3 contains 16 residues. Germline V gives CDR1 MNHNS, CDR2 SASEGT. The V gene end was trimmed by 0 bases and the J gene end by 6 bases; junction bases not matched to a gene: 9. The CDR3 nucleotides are TGTGCCAGCAGTGAAGCGACACTAGCGGGTGGGCTCGAGCAGTACTTC. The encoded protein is CASSEATLAGGLEQYF.

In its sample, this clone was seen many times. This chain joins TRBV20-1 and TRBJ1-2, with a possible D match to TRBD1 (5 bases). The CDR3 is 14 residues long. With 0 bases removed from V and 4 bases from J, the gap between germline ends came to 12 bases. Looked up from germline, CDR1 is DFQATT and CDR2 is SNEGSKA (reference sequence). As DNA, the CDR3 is TGCAGTGCTAGAGATCGGGGGTATACCTATGGCTACACCTTC. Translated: CSARDRGYTYGYTF.

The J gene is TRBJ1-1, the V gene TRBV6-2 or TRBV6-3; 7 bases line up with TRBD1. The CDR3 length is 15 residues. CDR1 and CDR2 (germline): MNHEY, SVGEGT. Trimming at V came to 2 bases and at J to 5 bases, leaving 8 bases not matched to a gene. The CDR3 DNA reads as TGTGCCAGCAGTTACAGGGGGCGCGCGGGGACTGAAGCTTTCTTT. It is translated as CASSYRGRAGTEAFF.